This T cell receptor (beta chain) was captured by sequencing in a study of T cells in Graves' hyperthyroidism and ophthalmopathy. Findings of the study overall: Within blood appeared most thyroid clonotypes that had expanded above 0.001.

Amplification targeted TCR beta CDR3 regions from RNA transcripts. The study used the HTBI primer set for a first-round RT-PCR of the TCR CDR3. TCRdb re-analysed the multiplex PCR reads in MiXCR, keeping a single row per CDR3 protein. The table has some 550,000 distinct CDR3 sequences, roughly a sixth seen once. Trimming pared 5 bases from V and 5 bases from J, leaving 10 bases between. Germline V gene sequence: CDR1 SGHAT, CDR2 FQDESV (reference sequence). The CDR3 extends over 13 amino acids. This clonotype came up many times. The target antigen is unknown. The diagnostic basis comprised clinical symptoms, serum thyroxine and TRAb, thyroid ultrasound and orbital computed tomography.

Sequenced material: blood. The V and J genes are TRBV11-1 and TRBJ2-1, with a tentative D call TRBD1 (6 bases). The source of this sequence is a middle-aged woman with Graves' ophthalmopathy. In nucleotides, the CDR3 is TGTGCCAGCAGCCCCCGGGACAACAATGAGCAGTTCTTC. It encodes CASSPRDNNEQFF.